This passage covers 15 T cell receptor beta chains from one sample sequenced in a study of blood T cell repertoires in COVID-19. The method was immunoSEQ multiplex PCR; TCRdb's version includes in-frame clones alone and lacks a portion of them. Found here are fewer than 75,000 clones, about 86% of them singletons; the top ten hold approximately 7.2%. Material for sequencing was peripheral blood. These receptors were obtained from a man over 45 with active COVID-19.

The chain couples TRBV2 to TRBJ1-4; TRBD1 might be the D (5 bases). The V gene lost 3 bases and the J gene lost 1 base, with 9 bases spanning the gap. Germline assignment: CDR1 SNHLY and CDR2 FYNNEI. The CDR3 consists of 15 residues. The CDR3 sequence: CASSEQGQTNEKLFF. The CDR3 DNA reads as TGTGCCAGCAGTGAGCAGGGTCAAACTAATGAAAAACTGTTTTTT.

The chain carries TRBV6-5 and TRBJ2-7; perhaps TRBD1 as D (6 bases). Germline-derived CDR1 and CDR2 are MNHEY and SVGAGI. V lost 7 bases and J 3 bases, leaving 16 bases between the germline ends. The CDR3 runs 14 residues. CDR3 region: CASTLTGYDYEQYF. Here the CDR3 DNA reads TGTGCCAGCACTCTAACAGGGTACGACTACGAGCAGTACTTC.

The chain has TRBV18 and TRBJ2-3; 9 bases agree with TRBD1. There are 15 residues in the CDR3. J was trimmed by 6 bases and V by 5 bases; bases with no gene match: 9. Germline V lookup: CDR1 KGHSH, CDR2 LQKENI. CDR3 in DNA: TGTGCCAGCTCAACCCAACAGGGGGCACGGGATACGCAGTATTTT. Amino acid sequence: CASSTQQGARDTQYF.

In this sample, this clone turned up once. The chain's CDR3 is CATAAGEETQYF. The CDR3 DNA reads as TGTGCCACCGCTGCAGGGGAAGAGACCCAGTACTTC. The chain couples TRBV11-2 to TRBJ2-5, with TRBD1 as a possible D gene (6 bases). This CDR3 has 12 residues. Germline lookup yields CDR1 SGHAT and CDR2 FQNNGV. V shed 10 bases and J shed 3 bases, with 12 bases lying between them.

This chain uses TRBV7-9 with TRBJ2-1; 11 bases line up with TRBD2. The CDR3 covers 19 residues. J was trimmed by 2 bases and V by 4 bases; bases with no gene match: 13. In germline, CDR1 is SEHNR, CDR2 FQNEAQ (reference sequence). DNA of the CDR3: TGTGCCAGCAGCTGGAGGGGGACTAGCGGCTCGTTAGCCTACAATGAGCAGTTCTTC. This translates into CASSWRGTSGSLAYNEQFF.

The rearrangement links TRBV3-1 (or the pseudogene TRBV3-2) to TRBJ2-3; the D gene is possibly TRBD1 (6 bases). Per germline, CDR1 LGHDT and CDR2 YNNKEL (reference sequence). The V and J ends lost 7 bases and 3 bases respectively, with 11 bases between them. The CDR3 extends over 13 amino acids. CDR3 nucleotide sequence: TGTGCCAGCAAGGGCCAGGGGACAGATACGCAGTATTTT. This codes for CASKGQGTDTQYF.

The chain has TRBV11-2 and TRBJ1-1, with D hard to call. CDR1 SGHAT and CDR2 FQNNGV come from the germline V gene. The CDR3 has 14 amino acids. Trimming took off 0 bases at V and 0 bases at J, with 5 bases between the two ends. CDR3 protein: CASSLDLMNTEAFF. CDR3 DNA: TGTGCCAGCAGCTTAGATTTAATGAACACTGAAGCTTTCTTT.

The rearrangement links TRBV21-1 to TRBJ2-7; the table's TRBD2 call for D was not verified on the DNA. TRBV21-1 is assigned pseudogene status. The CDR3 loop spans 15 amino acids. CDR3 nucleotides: TGTGCCAGCTCCGACCAGGTCGCGGGGACCTACGAGCAGTACTTC. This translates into CASSDQVAGTYEQYF.

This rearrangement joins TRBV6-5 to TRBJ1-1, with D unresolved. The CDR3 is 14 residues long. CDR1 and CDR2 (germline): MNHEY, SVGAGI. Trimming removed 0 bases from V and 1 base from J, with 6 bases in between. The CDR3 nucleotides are TGTGCCAGCAGTTACTCGAGGCAGAACACTGAAGCTTTCTTT. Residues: CASSYSRQNTEAFF.

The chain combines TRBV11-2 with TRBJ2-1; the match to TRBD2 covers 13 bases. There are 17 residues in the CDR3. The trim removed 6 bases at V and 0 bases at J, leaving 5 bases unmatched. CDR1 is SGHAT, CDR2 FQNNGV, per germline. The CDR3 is CASRGLAGRPSYNEQFF. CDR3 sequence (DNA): TGTGCCAGCAGGGGACTAGCGGGACGACCCTCCTACAATGAGCAGTTCTTC. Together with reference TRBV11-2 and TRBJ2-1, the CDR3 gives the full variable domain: EAGVAQSPRYKIIEKRQSVAFWCNPISGHATLYWYQQILGQGPKLLIQFQNNGVVDDSQLPKDRFSAERLKGVDSTLKIQPAKLEDSAVYLCASRGLAGRPSYNEQFFGPGTRLTVL.

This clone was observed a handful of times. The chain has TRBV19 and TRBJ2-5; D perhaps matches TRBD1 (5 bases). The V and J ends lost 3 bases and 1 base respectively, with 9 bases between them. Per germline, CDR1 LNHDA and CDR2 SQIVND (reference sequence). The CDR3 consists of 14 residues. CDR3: CASSMGRAQETQYF. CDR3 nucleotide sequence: TGTGCCAGTAGTATGGGCAGGGCCCAAGAGACCCAGTACTTC.

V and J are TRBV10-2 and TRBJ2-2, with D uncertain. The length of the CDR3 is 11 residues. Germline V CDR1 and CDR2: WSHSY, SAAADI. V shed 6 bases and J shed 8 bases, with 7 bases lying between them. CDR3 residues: CASSPPGELFF. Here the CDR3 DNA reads TGCGCCAGCAGCCCCCCAGGGGAGCTGTTTTTT.

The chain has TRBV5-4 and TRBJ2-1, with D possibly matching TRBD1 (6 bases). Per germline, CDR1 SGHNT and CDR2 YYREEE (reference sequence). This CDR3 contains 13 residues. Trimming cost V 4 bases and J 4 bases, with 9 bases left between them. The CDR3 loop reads CASSLGHYNEQFF. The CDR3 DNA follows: TGTGCCAGCAGCCTGGGACATTACAATGAGCAGTTCTTC.

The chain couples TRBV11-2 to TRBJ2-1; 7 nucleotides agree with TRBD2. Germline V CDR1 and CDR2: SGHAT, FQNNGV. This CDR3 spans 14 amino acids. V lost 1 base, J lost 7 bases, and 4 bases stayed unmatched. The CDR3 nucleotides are TGTGCCAGCAGCTTAGTGGGAGCGGGAAATGAGCAGTTCTTC. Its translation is CASSLVGAGNEQFF.

The CDR3 nucleotides are TGTGCCAGCAGGGCCGGACAGGGGGCAGAGACCCAGTACTTC. Translation: CASRAGQGAETQYF. This rearrangement joins TRBV6-5 to TRBJ2-5; 11 bases are a match to TRBD1. Germline lookup yields CDR1 MNHEY and CDR2 SVGAGI. With V trimmed by 6 bases and J by 4 bases, 4 bases remained unmatched. The CDR3 consists of 14 residues.